Sequencing of this T cell receptor beta chain was carried out in a study of T cells in localized non-small cell lung cancer. Points from the study as a whole: There was higher T cell clonality in uninvolved adjacent lung than in tumor, and it was highest there. Among blood samples, higher T cell density accompanied longer overall survival.

On this clone itself: Its cognate antigen is unknown.

Clones were sequenced by immunoSEQ multiplex PCR, and TCRdb holds only the in-frame ones, with some missing. The table has 100,000 to 150,000 clones, more than 80% seen once; the top ten hold over 1.5%. The sequence came from an older female donor with stage I lung adenocarcinoma. The sequenced sample was peripheral blood, obtained before any cancer treatment.

DNA of the CDR3: TGCGCCAGCAGCTATCAAAGGGGGTCCGCCGGGGAGCTGTTTTTT. It specifies CASSYQRGSAGELFF. The chain couples TRBV5-1 to TRBJ2-2, with D possibly matching TRBD1 (6 bases). V gave up 3 bases and J gave up 6 bases, with 15 bases separating them. Germline CDR1 and CDR2: SGHRS and YFSETQ. The length of the CDR3 is 15 residues.